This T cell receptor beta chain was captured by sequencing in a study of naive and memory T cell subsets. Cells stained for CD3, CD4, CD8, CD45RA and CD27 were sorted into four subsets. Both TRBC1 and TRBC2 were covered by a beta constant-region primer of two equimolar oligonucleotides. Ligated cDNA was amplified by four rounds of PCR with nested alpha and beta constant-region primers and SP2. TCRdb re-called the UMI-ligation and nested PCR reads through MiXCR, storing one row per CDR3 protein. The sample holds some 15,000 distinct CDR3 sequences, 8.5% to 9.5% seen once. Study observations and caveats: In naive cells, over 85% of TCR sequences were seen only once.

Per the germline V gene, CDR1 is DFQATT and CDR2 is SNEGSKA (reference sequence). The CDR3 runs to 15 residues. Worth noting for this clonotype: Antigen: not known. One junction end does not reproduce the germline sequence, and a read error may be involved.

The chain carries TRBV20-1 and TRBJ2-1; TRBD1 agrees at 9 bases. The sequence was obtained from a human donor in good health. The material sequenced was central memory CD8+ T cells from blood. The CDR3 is CSASLVGQGYDEQFF. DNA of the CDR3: TGCAGTGCATCCCTCGTGGGACAGGGCTACGATGAGCAGTTCTTC.